This T cell receptor (beta chain) was sequenced during a study of post-analysis software for immune sequencing data. The study, taken as a whole, reports: Comparison of patients with controls showed roughly five TRBV segments more frequent in patients, TRBV5-6, TRBV5-1 and TRBV20-1 among them. Controls showed significantly higher normalized Chao1 diversity than did multiple sclerosis patients.

The TCR beta cDNA libraries carried unique molecular identifiers. MiXCR, run by TCRdb on the PCR reads, gives a single entry per CDR3 protein. Of approximately 770,000 distinct CDR3 sequences detected, about 45% appear once; the ten largest clones hold roughly 4.9%. This clonotype came up a few times. Its antigen is still unknown. Germline assignment: CDR1 SGHNT and CDR2 YENEEA. V shed 9 bases and J shed 4 bases, with 26 bases lying between them. CDR3 size: 17 residues. The sequence was obtained from a girl aged 5 to 17 with multiple sclerosis. The chain joins TRBV11-3 to TRBJ2-3; D perhaps matches TRBD2 (6 bases). The sample comprised blood. The CDR3 sequence: CARTPPRKAGPSDTQYF. CDR3 sequence (DNA): TGTGCCAGAACTCCCCCCAGGAAAGCGGGCCCATCAGATACGCAGTATTTT.